This T cell receptor beta chain came from a study of sequential checkpoint blockade in melanoma. Across the study: Arm A got nivolumab then ipilimumab; arm B the reverse, 1:1. Each arm's sequence ended with maintenance nivolumab.

Produced via immunoSEQ multiplex PCR; TCRdb's table is partial and in-frame only. The table has approximately 40,000 clones, around 86% seen once. Treatment here: randomized to nivolumab then ipilimumab (arm A) or the reverse (arm B). DNA-damaging chemotherapy had not been given to any patient beforehand. From thawed PBMCs, live CD3+CD8+ cells negative for CD19 and CD56 were sorted. With 6 bases clipped from V and 6 bases from J, the junction kept 7 bases outside the gene matches. CDR3 length: 14 residues. Per germline, CDR1 ENHRY and CDR2 SYGVKD. In this sample, this clone turned up once. The specimen comprised CD8+ T cells sorted from blood (inferred from file names), sampled from a patient given nivolumab and ipilimumab in sequence. This sequence originates from a human donor with melanoma. This sequence joins TRBV10-3 and TRBJ2-7; 11 bases agree with TRBD1. In DNA, the CDR3 is TGTGCCATCAGCTCCGGGACAGGGGGTACCGAGCAGTACGTC. Translating it yields CAISSGTGGTEQYV.